Listed below are T cell receptor beta chains from one sample, sequenced in a study of control samples from healthy donors and cancer patients. Here immunoSEQ multiplex PCR was the method, and the copy in TCRdb shows in-frame clones only, minus some. The data contain some 130,000 clones, roughly 92% of them singletons. The sequencing sample was made of blood. These receptors came from a man younger than 35 in good health. The CDR3 runs from the conserved cysteine through the conserved F or W. The D gene is left open where the match is weak. Part of the rows lack a size; the others show once, few, many or a class for expanded clones.

J gene,V gene,CDR3 length,D gene,clone size,CDR3 protein,CDR3 DNA
TRBJ2-3,TRBV5-5,14,TRBD2,NA,CASSPGLITDTQYF,TGTGCCAGCAGTCCGGGACTAATAACAGATACGCAGTATTTT
TRBJ1-1,TRBV3-1/TRBV3-2,15,NA,NA,CASSQAARRNTEAFF,TGTGCCAGCAGCCAAGCGGCCAGGCGGAACACTGAAGCTTTCTTT
TRBJ1-5,TRBV2,15,TRBD1,NA,CASSELLTGEQPQHF,TGTGCCAGCAGTGAGTTGCTGACAGGGGAACAGCCCCAGCATTTT
TRBJ1-2,TRBV2,14,NA,NA,CASSASGTYYGYTF,TGTGCCAGCAGCGCTTCGGGGACATACTATGGCTACACCTTC
TRBJ2-3,TRBV6-5,11,NA,NA,CASSSADTQYF,TGTGCCAGCAGTTCTGCAGATACGCAGTATTTT
TRBJ1-1,TRBV7-9,15,NA,NA,CASSPGRVRVTEAFF,TGTGCCAGCAGCCCGGGGCGGGTCAGGGTGACTGAAGCTTTCTTT
TRBJ2-2,TRBV27,14,NA,NA,CASYPGANTGELFF,TGTGCCAGCTACCCGGGTGCGAACACCGGGGAGCTGTTTTTT
TRBJ2-5,TRBV6-4,15,TRBD1,NA,CASSVTSGGTETQYF,TGTGCCAGCAGTGTAACTTCAGGGGGCACAGAGACCCAGTACTTC
TRBJ1-1,TRBV10-3,16,TRBD1,NA,CATNPGTGGRGTEAFF,TGTGCCACGAACCCCGGGACAGGGGGCAGAGGGACTGAAGCTTTCTTT
TRBJ2-7,TRBV15,14,NA,NA,CATSRDTASYEQYF,TGTGCCACCAGCAGAGATACGGCCTCCTACGAGCAGTACTTC
TRBJ1-3,TRBV10-3,14,NA,NA,CAISAGVVGNTIYF,TGTGCCATCAGTGCCGGGGTGGTCGGAAACACCATATATTTT
TRBJ2-1,TRBV6-4,11,NA,NA,CASSLGNEQFF,TGTGCCAGCAGTTTAGGCAATGAGCAGTTCTTC
TRBJ2-7,TRBV12-3/TRBV12-4,12,NA,NA,CASSTGPYEQYF,TGTGCCAGCAGTACGGGACCCTACGAGCAGTACTTC
TRBJ1-3,TRBV6-1,15,NA,NA,CASSERRASGNTIYF,TGTGCCAGCAGTGAACGGCGGGCCTCTGGAAACACCATATATTTT
TRBJ2-7,TRBV29-1,15,TRBD2,NA,CSVESRTRSRDEQYF,TGCAGCGTTGAATCAAGGACTAGGAGCCGCGACGAGCAGTACTTC
TRBJ1-4,TRBV30,16,TRBD1,NA,CAWSRQTDRGLEKLFF,TGTGCCTGGAGTCGGCAGACGGACAGGGGGCTTGAAAAACTGTTTTTT
TRBJ2-7,TRBV11-2,12,NA,NA,CASSLERDKEYF,TGTGCCAGCAGCTTAGAGAGGGACAAAGAGTACTTC
TRBJ2-7,TRBV11-2,10,NA,NA,CASSHREQYF,TGTGCCAGCAGCCACAGAGAGCAGTACTTC
TRBJ1-1,TRBV9,16,NA,NA,CASSVAPGGEGTEAFF,TGTGCCAGCAGCGTAGCACCGGGAGGGGAGGGCACTGAAGCTTTCTTT
TRBJ2-5,TRBV4-1,16,NA,NA,CASSQYGLGGQETQYF,TGCGCCAGCAGCCAATATGGGTTAGGGGGCCAAGAGACCCAGTACTTC
TRBJ1-2,TRBV7-6,15,TRBD1,NA,CASSRSRQGRHGYTF,TGTGCCAGCAGCCGAAGCCGACAGGGAAGGCACGGCTACACCTTC
TRBJ2-3,TRBV6-5,16,TRBD2,NA,CASSLQRGNRPDTQYF,TGTGCCAGCAGTTTACAGCGGGGAAATCGACCAGATACGCAGTATTTT
TRBJ2-3,TRBV28,15,TRBD1,NA,CASSSDRGRPDTQYF,TGTGCCAGCAGTTCGGACAGGGGGCGGCCAGATACGCAGTATTTT
TRBJ1-2,TRBV19,15,NA,NA,CASSIDPNRIYGYTF,TGTGCCAGTAGTATAGATCCCAACAGGATCTATGGCTACACCTTC
TRBJ1-6,TRBV9,15,TRBD1,NA,CASTEGASYNSPLHF,TGTGCCAGCACGGAGGGGGCATCCTATAATTCACCCCTCCACTTT
TRBJ1-3,TRBV29-1,13,TRBD1,NA,CSGAGQNGNTIYF,TGCAGCGGTGCGGGACAGAATGGAAACACCATATATTTT
TRBJ2-5,TRBV14,16,TRBD1,NA,CASSPPWAGGLETQYF,TGTGCCAGCAGCCCTCCTTGGGCAGGGGGCTTGGAGACCCAGTACTTC
TRBJ1-1,TRBV10-3,17,TRBD1,NA,CAISEPRRQGGGSEAFF,TGTGCCATCAGTGAGCCGAGGAGACAGGGGGGGGGCTCTGAAGCTTTCTTT
TRBJ1-2,TRBV9,13,NA,NA,CASNNFRGDGYTF,TGTGCCAGCAACAACTTTCGGGGGGATGGCTACACCTTC
TRBJ1-2,TRBV12-3/TRBV12-4,12,NA,NA,CASSTLSYGYTF,TGTGCCAGCAGTACCCTTTCCTATGGCTACACCTTC
TRBJ2-7,TRBV7-2,13,NA,NA,CASSSRTPWEQYF,TGTGCCAGCAGCAGCAGGACACCTTGGGAGCAGTACTTC
TRBJ2-2,TRBV12-5,15,NA,NA,CASGLVLRATGELFF,TGTGCTAGTGGTTTGGTACTTAGGGCCACCGGGGAGCTGTTTTTT
TRBJ2-7,TRBV9,15,NA,NA,CASSVGYIHSYEQYF,TGTGCCAGCAGCGTAGGGTACATCCACTCCTACGAGCAGTACTTC
TRBJ2-5,TRBV30,12,NA,NA,CAWSVRQGTQYF,TGTGCCTGGAGTGTACGCCAGGGGACCCAGTACTTC
TRBJ1-1,TRBV11-2,16,NA,NA,CASSLVPGRRDTEAFF,TGTGCCAGCAGCTTAGTGCCAGGGAGAAGGGACACTGAAGCTTTCTTT
TRBJ1-2,TRBV24-1,13,NA,NA,CATSDGDNYGYTF,TGTGCCACCAGTGACGGGGACAACTATGGCTACACCTTC
TRBJ1-2,TRBV24-1,12,NA,NA,CATDSWLYGYTF,TGTGCCACCGATTCATGGCTCTATGGCTACACCTTC
TRBJ1-3,TRBV5-1,16,NA,few,CASRDGWALSGNTIYF,TGCGCCAGCAGAGATGGGTGGGCCCTCTCTGGAAACACCATATATTTT
TRBJ2-7,TRBV6-5,15,NA,NA,CASRNAGTSSYEQYF,TGTGCCAGCAGAAACGCCGGGACATCATCCTACGAGCAGTACTTC
TRBJ1-3,TRBV9,15,TRBD1,NA,CASSVGDRARNTIYF,TGTGCCAGCAGCGTAGGAGACAGGGCAAGAAACACCATATATTTT
TRBJ2-1,TRBV9,15,NA,NA,CASSVATSNKLGQFF,TGTGCCAGCAGCGTAGCCACATCCAACAAGCTTGGGCAGTTCTTC
TRBJ2-2,TRBV5-1,18,TRBD2,NA,CASEEGTSGARSTGELFF,TGCGCCAGCGAAGAGGGGACTAGCGGGGCCCGGAGCACCGGGGAGCTGTTTTTT
TRBJ2-7,TRBV4-1,20,TRBD1,NA,CASSPLPGTGVGGSLYEQYF,TGCGCCAGCAGTCCTCTTCCCGGGACAGGGGTCGGGGGTTCCCTCTACGAGCAGTACTTC
TRBJ1-2,TRBV7-2,13,NA,once,CASTPDPNYGYTF,TGTGCCAGCACCCCTGACCCCAACTATGGCTACACCTTC
TRBJ2-3,TRBV11-3,16,TRBD2,NA,CASSLGTSGDTDTQYF,TGTGCCAGCAGTCTCGGTACTAGCGGGGACACAGATACGCAGTATTTT
TRBJ1-2,TRBV7-9,15,TRBD1,NA,CASSASGTDLYGYTF,TGTGCCAGCAGCGCGTCCGGGACAGATCTCTATGGCTACACCTTC
TRBJ2-3,TRBV10-3,17,TRBD2,NA,CAISESTSGGITDTQYF,TGTGCCATCAGTGAGTCAACTAGCGGGGGGATCACAGATACGCAGTATTTT
TRBJ1-2,TRBV9,14,TRBD1,NA,CASSGTGLNYGYTF,TGTGCCAGCAGCGGGACAGGGCTTAACTATGGCTACACCTTC
TRBJ2-5,TRBV2,11,NA,NA,CASRRQVTQYF,TGTGCCAGCAGGCGGCAGGTGACCCAGTACTTC
TRBJ1-4,TRBV6-5,14,NA,NA,CASSYSEGGEKLFF,TGTGCCAGCAGTTACTCAGAAGGGGGGGAAAAACTGTTTTTT
TRBJ1-2,TRBV28,14,NA,NA,CASRSRGTNYGYTF,TGTGCCAGCAGATCCCGGGGCACGAACTATGGCTACACCTTC
TRBJ2-7,TRBV12-3/TRBV12-4,13,NA,NA,CASRHDGSYEQYF,TGTGCCAGCAGACACGACGGATCCTACGAGCAGTACTTC
TRBJ1-1,TRBV6-5,15,NA,NA,CASSYKQPMNTEAFF,TGTGCCAGCAGTTATAAACAGCCGATGAACACTGAAGCTTTCTTT
TRBJ2-5,TRBV9,15,TRBD1,NA,CASSQRGTGTETQYF,TGTGCCAGCAGCCAGCGCGGGACAGGGACTGAGACCCAGTACTTC
TRBJ1-4,TRBV20-1,14,NA,NA,CSASTGITNEKLFF,TGCAGTGCTAGTACAGGGATAACTAATGAAAAACTGTTTTTT